The 17 T cell receptor beta chains below all came from one sample that was sequenced in a study of blood T cell repertoires in COVID-19 (dated by TCRdb to the early 2020s). Libraries came from the immunoSEQ multiplex PCR assay. TCRdb carries this immuneACCESS record with in-frame sequences only. Its versions omit some clonotypes, under half of them owing to an unresolved V gene in the studies checked, with the rest unexplained. The sample includes around 380,000 clones, with approximately 89% observed a single time. The top ten hold 1% to 1.5% of the sample. Sequencing input: PBMCs or T cells enriched from blood (not recorded which). Receptors originate from a man aged 30-40 years who had recovered from COVID-19.

The chain recombines TRBV7-9 with TRBJ1-6, with TRBD1 matching 10 bases. With 7 bases clipped from V and 6 bases from J, the junction kept 9 bases outside the gene matches. Germline V gene data show CDR1 as SEHNR and CDR2 as FQNEAQ (reference sequence). This CDR3 has 16 residues. CDR3: CASNERGTGVNSPLHF. The CDR3 DNA reads as TGTGCCAGCAACGAACGGGGGACAGGGGTTAATTCACCCCTCCACTTT.

The chain combines TRBV2 with TRBJ2-2; the match to TRBD2 covers 12 bases. Germline V gene data show CDR1 as SNHLY and CDR2 as FYNNEI. There are 16 residues in the CDR3. V lost 6 bases to trimming and J lost 0 bases; unmatched junction nucleotides: 2. Here the CDR3 reads CASRRTSGTNTGELFF. The CDR3 bases are TGTGCCAGCAGAAGGACTAGCGGGACGAACACCGGGGAGCTGTTTTTT.

The V call is TRBV29-1, the J call TRBJ1-1, with D uncertain. The CDR3 runs to 12 residues. Germline-derived CDR1 and CDR2 are SQVTM and ANQGSEA. The germline V and J ends were trimmed by 6 bases and 3 bases, with 11 bases remaining between them. This chain's CDR3 is CSVQATHTEAFF. The DNA for the CDR3 is TGCAGCGTCCAGGCCACGCACACTGAAGCTTTCTTT.

V gene TRBV21-1 combines with J gene TRBJ1-5; the table's TRBD1 call for D was not verified on the DNA. TRBV21-1 represents a pseudogene. The CDR3 runs 16 residues. The DNA of the CDR3 is TGTGCCAGCAGCAAAGTGGGGGCTAGGGGCAATCAGCCCCAGCATTTT. Amino acid sequence: CASSKVGARGNQPQHF.

The J gene is TRBJ1-2, the V gene TRBV7-9, with 8 positions matching TRBD1. Germline V CDR1 and CDR2: SEHNR, FQNEAQ (reference sequence). This CDR3 contains 11 residues. V was clipped by 6 bases and J by 8 bases; unmatched bases: 2. The CDR3: CASRTGEGYTF. CDR3 in DNA: TGTGCCAGCAGGACAGGGGAAGGCTACACCTTC.

This clone was detected only a few times. This chain uses TRBV6-6 with TRBJ2-6; 7 bases map to TRBD1. V shed 7 bases and J 2 bases; nucleotides not matched to a gene: 11. Germline V lookup: CDR1 MNHNY, CDR2 SVGAGI (reference sequence). This CDR3 comprises 17 residues. The CDR3 reads CASNRQTGSPGANVLTF. CDR3 bases: TGTGCCAGCAATCGACAGACAGGGTCGCCTGGGGCCAACGTCCTGACTTTC.

V is TRBV19 and J is TRBJ2-4; TRBD2 might be the D (5 bases). The V gene's germline CDR1 is LNHDA and CDR2 SQIVND (reference sequence). The length of the CDR3 is 16 residues. Trimming stripped 5 bases from V and 0 bases from J, with 14 bases between. The DNA for the CDR3 is TGTGCCAGTAGTGAGGGAAGCTCGTTAGCCAAAAACATTCAGTACTTC. Protein product: CASSEGSSLAKNIQYF.

V usage is TRBV9 and J usage is TRBJ2-2; 10 nucleotides agree with TRBD1. This CDR3 contains 15 residues. V lost 2 bases to trimming and J lost 4 bases; unmatched junction nucleotides: 2. Per germline, CDR1 SGDLS and CDR2 YYNGEE. For the CDR3, the DNA is TGTGCCAGCAGCGTGGGACAGGGGCCCACCGGGGAGCTGTTTTTT. Its protein is CASSVGQGPTGELFF.

The CDR3 sequence: CASSQGLAGVYNEQFF. The CDR3 region has the DNA TGCGCCAGCAGCCAAGGACTAGCGGGGGTCTACAATGAGCAGTTCTTC. The J gene is TRBJ2-1, the V gene TRBV4-1; TRBD2 aligns across 12 bases. Germline loops: CDR1 MGHRA, CDR2 YSYEKL. The ends lost 1 base at V and 3 bases at J; junction bases unmatched: 1. This CDR3 is 16 amino acids long.

The chain joins TRBV4-2 to TRBJ2-1; the match to TRBD1 covers 10 bases. The J segment lost 8 bases and the V segment lost 1 base, leaving 5 bases of the junction unmatched. Germline assignment: CDR1 LGHNA and CDR2 YNFKEQ. The CDR3 has 15 amino acids. The CDR3 reads CASSQGQGAVDEQFF. The CDR3 bases are TGTGCCAGCAGCCAAGGACAGGGGGCGGTGGATGAGCAGTTCTTC.

This clone was found a few times. This chain joins TRBV9 and TRBJ2-2; TRBD1 is a possible D gene (6 bases). Between the trimmed V and J ends, which lost 4 bases and 10 bases, there was a span of 11 bases. This CDR3 comprises 12 residues. Germline V CDR1 and CDR2: SGDLS, YYNGEE. CDR3 loop: CASSIQGEELFF. The CDR3 DNA sequence: TGTGCCAGCAGCATACAGGGTGAGGAGCTGTTTTTT.

The table lists this clone with a count of one. The chain employs TRBV2 and TRBJ2-3; 9 bases are a match to TRBD2. The junction had 14 bases not matched to a gene; V was cut back by 6 bases and J by 7 bases. This CDR3 contains 16 residues. Germline loops: CDR1 SNHLY, CDR2 FYNNEI. The CDR3 here is CASRGQGSGGSYTQYF. The CDR3 DNA is TGTGCCAGCAGGGGGCAAGGTAGCGGGGGATCATATACGCAGTATTTT.

This sequence joins TRBV25-1 and TRBJ1-2; TRBD1 matches at 9 bases. CDR1 and CDR2 from the germline V gene are MGHDK and SYGVNS. With 4 bases clipped from V and 4 bases from J, the junction kept 13 bases outside the gene matches. The CDR3 totals 17 residues. CDR3 residues: CASSATGGGLYTYGYTF. Here the CDR3 DNA reads TGTGCCAGCAGTGCCACAGGGGGCGGCCTCTATACCTATGGCTACACCTTC.

The chain links TRBV11-2 to TRBJ2-7, with no clear D. This CDR3 comprises 14 residues. Per the germline V gene, CDR1 is SGHAT and CDR2 is FQNNGV. The ends were cut back, 4 bases at V and 3 bases at J, with 13 bases in the middle. The CDR3 loop reads CASSWSPRYYEQYF. CDR3 coding DNA: TGTGCCAGCAGCTGGAGCCCCCGATACTACGAGCAGTACTTC.

The CDR3 sequence: CASSLGSGWVGTTNEKLFF. CDR3 coding DNA: TGTGCCAGCAGCTTAGGATCAGGGTGGGTTGGGACAACTAATGAAAAACTGTTTTTT. The V and J genes are TRBV11-2 and TRBJ1-4, with D maybe TRBD1 (5 bases). Trimming removed 1 base from V and 0 bases from J, with 18 bases in between. Germline V gene data show CDR1 as SGHAT and CDR2 as FQNNGV. The CDR3 loop spans 19 amino acids.

The rearrangement joins TRBV5-1 to TRBJ2-7, with 10 bases matching TRBD1. After removal of 5 bases from V and 5 bases from J, the junction contained 7 bases not matched to a gene. The CDR3 consists of 14 residues. Germline V CDR1 and CDR2: SGHRS, YFSETQ. The CDR3 nucleotides read TGCGCCAGCAGTCAGGGACAGGGGTTCGACGAGCAGTACTTC. Its protein product is CASSQGQGFDEQYF.

This clone was picked up one time. V gene TRBV29-1 combines with J gene TRBJ2-7, with D possibly matching TRBD1 (5 bases). The CDR3 has 14 residues. The germline CDR1 and CDR2 sequences are SQVTM and ANQGSEA. Trimming removed 1 base from V and 3 bases from J, with 13 bases in between. CDR3: CSVEGQGRDYEQYF. The DNA for the CDR3 is TGCAGCGTTGAAGGGCAGGGCAGAGACTACGAGCAGTACTTC.